This T cell receptor (beta chain) was sequenced in a study of somatic mutations in cytotoxic T cells in rheumatoid arthritis. At the level of the study: Patients had approximately 33 ml EDTA blood drawn right after diagnosis, before any treatment. General study results and limits: No significant CD8+ T-cell clonality difference was found between rheumatoid arthritis patients and age-matched controls.

Isolation of CD4+ and CD8+ cells used positive magnetic bead selection, with purity checked by flow cytometry. The CDR3 has 15 amino acids. The V gene lost 2 bases and the J gene lost 3 bases, with 13 bases spanning the gap. Here immunoSEQ multiplex PCR was the method, and the copy in TCRdb shows in-frame clones only, minus some. This sample has approximately 20,000 clones, with around four fifths found just once. As for this clone: What it binds is unknown.

The chain uses TRBV23-1 and TRBJ1-1, with a tentative D call TRBD1 (5 bases). TRBV23-1 is recorded as an ORF, its role being uncertain. Input material: CD8+ T cells sorted from blood. This TCR came from a young man with rheumatoid arthritis. The DNA for the CDR3 is TGCGCCAGCAGTCAAGGGGGATTCGGCGACACTGAAGCTTTCTTT. Translated, it gives CASSQGGFGDTEAFF.